The 24 T cell receptor beta chains given below trace back to one sample, sequenced in a study of T-cell memory formation after mild COVID-19. TCRdb redid the calling of the 5' RACE reads with MiXCR, one entry per CDR3 protein. Of about 440,000 distinct CDR3 sequences listed, 20% are singletons. The sequenced sample consisted of PBMCs or a T cell subset sorted from them (not recorded which). The receptors originated from an adult woman who had mild COVID-19 (a few samples of this study predate the infection). Cell type and time point are not known.

The J gene is TRBJ2-1, the V gene TRBV5-1, with D perhaps matching TRBD1 or TRBD2 (5 bases each). This CDR3 has 18 amino acids. Germline CDR1 SGHRS, CDR2 YFSETQ. The ends were cut back, 0 bases at V and 0 bases at J, with 16 bases in the middle. CDR3 amino acids: CASSLAGRVLSSYNEQFF. CDR3 nucleotides: TGCGCCAGCAGCTTGGCAGGGCGGGTCCTAAGCTCCTACAATGAGCAGTTCTTC.

This chain's CDR3 is CASSVAVTGPNTEAFF. CDR3 coding DNA: TGTGCCAGCAGCGTAGCTGTGACAGGGCCGAACACTGAAGCTTTCTTT. The chain employs TRBV9 and TRBJ1-1; 7 positions agree with TRBD1. The V gene's germline CDR1 is SGDLS and CDR2 YYNGEE. The CDR3 runs 16 residues. After removal of 0 bases from V and 1 base from J, the junction contained 6 bases not matched to a gene.

The rearrangement joins TRBV7-3 to TRBJ1-5; D may be TRBD1 (5 bases). The CDR3 runs 17 residues. Germline V gene data show CDR1 as SGHTA and CDR2 as FQGTGA. With 2 bases removed from V and 7 bases from J, the gap between germline ends came to 21 bases. CDR3 nucleotide sequence: TGTGCCAGCAGCTTACAACCCAGGGAGGCCCTTCGACAGCCCCAGCATTTT. Translation: CASSLQPREALRQPQHF.

V usage is TRBV11-1 and J usage is TRBJ2-5; D is possibly TRBD1 (5 bases). V was cut by 2 bases and J by 13 bases, with 14 bases left in between. Germline values: CDR1 SGHAT, CDR2 FQDESV (reference sequence). CDR3 size: 12 residues. This chain's CDR3 is CASSLNTGLSYF. The DNA of the CDR3 is TGTGCCAGCAGCTTAAATACAGGCCTGTCGTACTTC.

This chain joins TRBV19 and TRBJ2-7; D gene ambiguous. The germline gives CDR1 LNHDA, CDR2 SQIVND (reference sequence). Trimming removed 1 base from V and 6 bases from J, with 10 bases in between. This CDR3 comprises 13 residues. For the CDR3, the DNA is TGTGCCAGTAGTATAGTCCCGGTTTCCGAGCAGTACTTC. Protein sequence: CASSIVPVSEQYF. The variable domain in full, with the rest retrieved from reference TRBV19 and TRBJ2-7, is DGGITQSPKYLFRKEGQNVTLSCEQNLNHDAMYWYRQDPGQGLRLIYYSQIVNDFQKGDIAEGYSVSREKKESFPLTVTSAQKNPTAFYLCASSIVPVSEQYFGPGTRLTVT.

The rearrangement links TRBV12-3 or TRBV12-4 to TRBJ2-5; D is unresolved. Trimming removed 6 bases from V and 5 bases from J, with 16 bases in between. This CDR3 contains 14 residues. Written as DNA, the CDR3 is TGTGCCAGCAGATTGAGCTGGGTGCGGGAGACCCAGTACTTC. Protein: CASRLSWVRETQYF.

The chain carries TRBV9 and TRBJ2-7, with TRBD1 as a possible D gene (6 bases). The V end was cut by 2 bases, the J end by 0 bases, with 18 bases between. The CDR3 runs 17 residues. Germline V gene sequence: CDR1 SGDLS, CDR2 YYNGEE. The CDR3 here is CASSVGLGAQYSYEQYF. CDR3 in DNA: TGTGCCAGCAGCGTGGGCCTGGGGGCACAGTACTCCTACGAGCAGTACTTC.

This chain uses TRBV4-3 with TRBJ2-7; D call uncertain. The CDR3 loop spans 14 amino acids. Germline CDR1 and CDR2: LGHNA and YSLEER. V was clipped by 0 bases and J by 2 bases, with 8 bases between them. The chain's CDR3 is CASSQDERAYEQYF. The CDR3 DNA follows: TGCGCCAGCAGCCAAGACGAACGGGCCTACGAGCAGTACTTC.

This clonotype was counted a few times. The J gene is TRBJ2-7, the V gene TRBV20-1; 9 nucleotides agree with TRBD2. The CDR3 length is 13 residues. Germline CDR1 reads DFQATT; CDR2 reads SNEGSKA (reference sequence). Losses at the gene ends were 4 bases for V and 7 bases for J; bases not matched to a gene: 8. Here the CDR3 DNA reads TGCAGTGCTAAGGTAGCGGGAGTGCAAGAGCAGTACTTC. Protein sequence: CSAKVAGVQEQYF.

This clonotype occurred a few times. The chain is built from TRBV7-3 and TRBJ2-5, with a tentative D call TRBD1 (5 bases). Deletions cut 4 bases from V and 5 bases from J, with 14 bases between. CDR3 length: 14 amino acids. Germline assignment: CDR1 SGHTA and CDR2 FQGTGA. The CDR3 coding sequence is TGTGCCAGCAGCTACGGATTGGGGCCGGAGACCCAGTACTTC. Encoded protein: CASSYGLGPETQYF.

The rearrangement links TRBV5-1 to TRBJ2-7; TRBD2 matches 7 bases. J gave up 4 bases and V 6 bases, and 16 bases lay outside the gene matches. CDR1 and CDR2 from the germline V gene are SGHRS and YFSETQ. CDR3 size: 16 residues. The CDR3 sequence: CASTAGWGGAGYEQYF. The CDR3 DNA reads TGCGCCAGCACCGCCGGGTGGGGGGGTGCTGGTTACGAGCAGTACTTC.

The chain has TRBV7-6 and TRBJ1-2; 10 nucleotides align to TRBD1. The J segment lost 3 bases and the V segment lost 5 bases, leaving 6 bases of the junction unmatched. This CDR3 is 15 amino acids long. Germline V gene data show CDR1 as SGHVS and CDR2 as FNYEAQ. The DNA for the CDR3 is TGTGCCAGCAGCCTGACAGGGGGCACGGACTATGGCTACACCTTC. Translation gives CASSLTGGTDYGYTF.

The J gene is TRBJ1-2, the V gene TRBV14, with TRBD1 identical over 9 bases. Germline lookup yields CDR1 SGHDN and CDR2 FVKESK. The CDR3 length is 14 residues. Trimming removed 1 base from V and 7 bases from J; junction bases left unmatched: 4. This chain's CDR3 is CASSQGTGGFGYTF. CDR3 nucleotides: TGTGCCAGCAGCCAAGGAACAGGGGGCTTTGGCTACACCTTC.

This clonotype turned up a few times. V and J are TRBV6-4 and TRBJ2-1; no definite D call. V lost 3 bases, J lost 1 base, and 10 bases lay in between. Germline CDR1 MRHNA, CDR2 SNTAGT. The CDR3 is made up of 15 amino acids. In nucleotides, the CDR3 is TGTGCCAGCAGTGAGGGGTTAGGGTCCTACAATGAGCAGTTCTTC. It translates to CASSEGLGSYNEQFF.

This clonotype occurred a few times. The chain's CDR3 is CASSLDGRGYGYTF. In nucleotides, the CDR3 is TGCGCCAGCAGCTTGGACGGCAGGGGGTATGGCTACACCTTC. The gene calls are TRBV5-1 and TRBJ1-2, with 7 bases identical to TRBD1. Germline V gene data show CDR1 as SGHRS and CDR2 as YFSETQ. The CDR3 extends over 14 amino acids. Trimming cost V 0 bases and J 5 bases; bases outside gene matches: 4.

The chain joins TRBV24-1 to TRBJ2-5; TRBD1 matches at 10 bases. The CDR3 totals 17 residues. The germline CDR1 and CDR2 sequences are KGHDR and SFDVKD. J gave up 3 bases and V 0 bases, and 6 bases lay outside the gene matches. This CDR3 is CATSDLPGGQGEETQYF. CDR3 DNA sequence: TGTGCCACCAGTGATTTGCCAGGAGGACAGGGGGAAGAGACCCAGTACTTC.

J is TRBJ2-7 and V is TRBV5-5, with D possibly matching TRBD2 (6 bases). This CDR3 has 12 residues. Trimming removed 6 bases at V and 5 bases at J, with 12 bases between. Germline CDR1 SGHKS, CDR2 YYEKEE (reference sequence). The CDR3 protein is CASTPTGDEQYF. The DNA of the CDR3 is TGTGCCAGCACCCCTACGGGGGACGAGCAGTACTTC.

This chain joins TRBV5-1 and TRBJ1-2; D possibly corresponds to TRBD1 (5 bases). V lost 0 bases and J lost 0, with 15 bases in between. CDR3 length: 17 amino acids. In germline, CDR1 is SGHRS, CDR2 YFSETQ. In DNA, the CDR3 is TGCGCCAGCAGCTTGGGACGGGGGTTTCCCTCTAACTATGGCTACACCTTC. Translation: CASSLGRGFPSNYGYTF.

This clonotype was detected a few times. The CDR3 here is CASSSDRGGNQPQHF. DNA of the CDR3: TGTGCCAGCAGTTCCGACAGGGGTGGGAATCAGCCCCAGCATTTT. The V gene is TRBV27, the J gene TRBJ1-5, with 8 bases matching TRBD1. This CDR3 region has 15 residues. Germline loops: CDR1 MNHEY, CDR2 SMNVEV (reference sequence). With 4 bases clipped from V and 4 bases from J, the junction kept 6 bases outside the gene matches.

In this sample, this clonotype turned up a few times. The rearrangement joins TRBV5-1 to TRBJ2-1; 7 bases are a match to TRBD1. The CDR3 runs to 15 residues. Germline-derived CDR1 and CDR2 are SGHRS and YFSETQ. V lost 4 bases, J lost 0 bases, and 4 bases stayed unmatched. The CDR3 loop reads CASSGGQSSYNEQFF. CDR3 nucleotide sequence: TGCGCCAGCAGCGGGGGACAGAGCTCCTACAATGAGCAGTTCTTC. The full variable domain, completed using reference TRBV5-1 and TRBJ2-1, is KAGVTQTPRYLIKTRGQQVTLSCSPISGHRSVSWYQQTPGQGLQFLFEYFSETQRNKGNFPGRFSGRQFSNSRSEMNVSTLELGDSALYLCASSGGQSSYNEQFFGPGTRLTVL.

This clonotype was observed a single time. The chain combines TRBV15 with TRBJ1-5, with D possibly TRBD1 on 5 matching bases. CDR1 is LNHNV, CDR2 YYDKDF, per germline (reference sequence). The CDR3 contains 16 residues. The V gene lost 4 bases and the J gene lost 2 bases, with 15 bases spanning the gap. CDR3 residues: CATSTIGGGGNQPQHF. CDR3 sequence (DNA): TGTGCCACCAGCACCATCGGGGGGGGGGGCAATCAGCCCCAGCATTTT.

This clonotype was seen repeatedly, ten times or more. V gene TRBV20-1 combines with J gene TRBJ2-7; 10 positions match TRBD2. V shed 4 bases, J shed 0 bases, and the junction held 3 bases outside the gene matches. Looked up from germline, CDR1 is DFQATT and CDR2 is SNEGSKA (reference sequence). The CDR3 is 14 residues long. In DNA form, the CDR3 reads TGCAGTGCTAATCCTAGCGGGAGCTCCTACGAGCAGTACTTC. Protein product: CSANPSGSSYEQYF.

This clonotype was seen a few times. The rearrangement uses TRBV5-1 and TRBJ1-6; no firm D call. In germline, CDR1 is SGHRS, CDR2 YFSETQ. The V gene lost 0 bases and the J gene lost 8 bases, with 6 bases spanning the gap. This CDR3 is built from 13 residues. The CDR3 here is CASSLGPDSPLHF. The CDR3 coding sequence is TGCGCCAGCAGCTTGGGTCCGGATTCACCCCTCCACTTT.

The chain carries TRBV2 and TRBJ1-5; perhaps TRBD1 as D (5 bases). From germline, CDR1 is SNHLY and CDR2 FYNNEI. The V end was cut by 8 bases, the J end by 4 bases, with 12 bases between. The CDR3 loop spans 13 amino acids. The CDR3 spells CASGTEDNQPQHF. In DNA, the CDR3 is TGTGCCAGCGGGACGGAAGATAATCAGCCCCAGCATTTT.